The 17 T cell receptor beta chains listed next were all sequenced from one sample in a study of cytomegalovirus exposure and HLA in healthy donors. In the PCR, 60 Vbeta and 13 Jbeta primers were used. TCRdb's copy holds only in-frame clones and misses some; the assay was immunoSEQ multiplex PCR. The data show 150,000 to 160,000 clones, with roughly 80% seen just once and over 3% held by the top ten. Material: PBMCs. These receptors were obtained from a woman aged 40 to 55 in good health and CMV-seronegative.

In DNA, the CDR3 is TGTGCCAGCAGCTTGACAGGTCTCTCTGGAAACACCATATATTTT. Translating it yields CASSLTGLSGNTIYF. This chain joins TRBV6-5 and TRBJ1-3; D may be TRBD1 (6 bases). The ends were cut back, 6 bases at V and 0 bases at J, with 12 bases in the middle. The CDR3 totals 15 residues. Germline lookup yields CDR1 MNHEY and CDR2 SVGAGI.

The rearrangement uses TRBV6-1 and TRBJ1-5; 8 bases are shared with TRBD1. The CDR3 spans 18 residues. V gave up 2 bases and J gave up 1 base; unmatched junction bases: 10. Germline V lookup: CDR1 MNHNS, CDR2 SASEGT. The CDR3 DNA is TGTGCCAGCAGTGAATGGGACAGGAGGGGGAGAAGCAATCAGCCCCAGCATTTT. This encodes CASSEWDRRGRSNQPQHF.

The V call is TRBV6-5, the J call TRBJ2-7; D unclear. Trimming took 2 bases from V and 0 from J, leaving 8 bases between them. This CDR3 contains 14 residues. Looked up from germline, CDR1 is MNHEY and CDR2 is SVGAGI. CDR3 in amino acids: CASSYGQASYEQYF. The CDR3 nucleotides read TGTGCCAGCAGTTACGGTCAGGCCTCCTACGAGCAGTACTTC.

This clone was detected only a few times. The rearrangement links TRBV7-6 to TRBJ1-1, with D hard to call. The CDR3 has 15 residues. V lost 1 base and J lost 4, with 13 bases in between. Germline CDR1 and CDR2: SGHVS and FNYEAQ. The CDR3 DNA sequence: TGTGCCAGCAGCTTAGTCTTTGGCGGTGGCACTGAAGCTTTCTTT. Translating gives CASSLVFGGGTEAFF.

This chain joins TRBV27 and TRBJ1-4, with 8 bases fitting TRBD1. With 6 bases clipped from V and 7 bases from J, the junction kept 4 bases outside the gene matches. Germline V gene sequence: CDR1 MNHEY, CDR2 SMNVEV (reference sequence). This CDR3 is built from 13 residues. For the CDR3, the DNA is TGTGCCAGCAGGATCACAGGGGGTGAAAAACTGTTTTTT. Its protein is CASRITGGEKLFF. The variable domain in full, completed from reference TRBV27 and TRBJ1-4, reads EAQVTQNPRYLITVTGKKLTVTCSQNMNHEYMSWYRQDPGLGLRQIYYSMNVEVTDKGDVPEGYKVSRKEKRNFPLILESPSPNQTSLYFCASRITGGEKLFFGSGTQLSVL.

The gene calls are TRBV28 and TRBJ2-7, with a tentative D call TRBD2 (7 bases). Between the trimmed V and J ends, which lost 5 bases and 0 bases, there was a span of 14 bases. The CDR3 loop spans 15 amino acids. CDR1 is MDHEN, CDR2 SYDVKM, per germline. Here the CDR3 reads CASSRPGGHSYEQYF. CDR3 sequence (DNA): TGTGCCAGCAGTCGACCGGGGGGCCACTCCTACGAGCAGTACTTC.

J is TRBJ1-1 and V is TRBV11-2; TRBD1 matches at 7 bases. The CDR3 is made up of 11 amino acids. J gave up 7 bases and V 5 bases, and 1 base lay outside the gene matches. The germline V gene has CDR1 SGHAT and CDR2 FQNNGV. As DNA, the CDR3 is TGTGCCAGCAGCCGGACAGGTGAAGCTTTCTTT. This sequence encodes CASSRTGEAFF.

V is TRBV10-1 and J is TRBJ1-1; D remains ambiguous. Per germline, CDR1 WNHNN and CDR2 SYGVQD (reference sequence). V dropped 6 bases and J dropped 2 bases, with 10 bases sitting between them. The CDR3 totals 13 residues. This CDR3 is CASRDSLNTEAFF. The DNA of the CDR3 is TGCGCCAGCAGGGACTCCCTCAACACTGAAGCTTTCTTT.

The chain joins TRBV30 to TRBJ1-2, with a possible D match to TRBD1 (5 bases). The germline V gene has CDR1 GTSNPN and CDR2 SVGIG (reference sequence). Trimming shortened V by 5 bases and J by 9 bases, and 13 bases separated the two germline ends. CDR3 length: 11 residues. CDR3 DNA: TGTGCCTGGGAGTGGGGGGTACGCTACACCTTC. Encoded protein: CAWEWGVRYTF.

This CDR3 is CASTGEVYEQYF. The CDR3, as DNA: TGTGCCAGCACGGGAGAGGTCTACGAGCAGTACTTC. This rearrangement joins TRBV6-6 to TRBJ2-7; D might be TRBD2 (6 bases). Germline values: CDR1 MNHNY, CDR2 SVGAGI (reference sequence). With 7 bases removed from V and 3 bases from J, the gap between germline ends came to 10 bases. The CDR3 is 12 residues long.

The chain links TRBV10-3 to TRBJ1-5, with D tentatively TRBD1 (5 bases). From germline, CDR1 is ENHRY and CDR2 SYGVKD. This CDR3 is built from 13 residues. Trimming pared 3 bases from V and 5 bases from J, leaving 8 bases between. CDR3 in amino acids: CAISDGDYQPQHF. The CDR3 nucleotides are TGTGCCATCAGTGATGGGGACTATCAGCCCCAGCATTTT.

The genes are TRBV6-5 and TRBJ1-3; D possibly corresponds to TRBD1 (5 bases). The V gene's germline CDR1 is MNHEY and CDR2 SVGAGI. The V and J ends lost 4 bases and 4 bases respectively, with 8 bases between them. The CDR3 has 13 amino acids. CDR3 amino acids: CASSWDSGNTIYF. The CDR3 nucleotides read TGTGCCAGCAGTTGGGACTCCGGAAACACCATATATTTT.

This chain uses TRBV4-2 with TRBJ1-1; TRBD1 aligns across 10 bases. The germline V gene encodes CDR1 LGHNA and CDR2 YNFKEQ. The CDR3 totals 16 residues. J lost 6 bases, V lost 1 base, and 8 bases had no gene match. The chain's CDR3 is CASSQVEGQGMPEAFF. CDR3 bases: TGTGCCAGCAGCCAAGTTGAGGGACAGGGGATGCCTGAAGCTTTCTTT.

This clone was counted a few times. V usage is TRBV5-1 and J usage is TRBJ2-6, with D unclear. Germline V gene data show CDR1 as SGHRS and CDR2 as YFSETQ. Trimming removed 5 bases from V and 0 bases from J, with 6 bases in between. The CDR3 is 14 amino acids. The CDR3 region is CASRLPSGANVLTF. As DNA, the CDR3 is TGCGCCAGCAGACTGCCCTCTGGGGCCAACGTCCTGACTTTC. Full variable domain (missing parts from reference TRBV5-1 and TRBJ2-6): KAGVTQTPRYLIKTRGQQVTLSCSPISGHRSVSWYQQTPGQGLQFLFEYFSETQRNKGNFPGRFSGRQFSNSRSEMNVSTLELGDSALYLCASRLPSGANVLTFGAGSRLTVL.

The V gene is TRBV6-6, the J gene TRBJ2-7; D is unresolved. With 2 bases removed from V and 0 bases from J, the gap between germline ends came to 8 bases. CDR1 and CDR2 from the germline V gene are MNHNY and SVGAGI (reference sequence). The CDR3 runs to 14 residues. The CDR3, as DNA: TGTGCCAGCAGTTACCCACAGACCTCCTACGAGCAGTACTTC. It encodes CASSYPQTSYEQYF.

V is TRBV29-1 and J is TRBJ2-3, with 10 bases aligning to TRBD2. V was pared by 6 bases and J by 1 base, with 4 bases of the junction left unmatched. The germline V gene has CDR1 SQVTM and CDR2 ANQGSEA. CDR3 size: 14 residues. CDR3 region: CSVPTSGGTDTQYF. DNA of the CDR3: TGCAGCGTGCCCACTAGCGGGGGCACAGATACGCAGTATTTT.

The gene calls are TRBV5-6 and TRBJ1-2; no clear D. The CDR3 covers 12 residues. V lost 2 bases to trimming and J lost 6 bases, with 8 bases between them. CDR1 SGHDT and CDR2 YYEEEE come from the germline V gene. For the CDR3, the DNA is TGTGCCAGCAGCTTCGCCGGTGATGGCTACACCTTC. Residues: CASSFAGDGYTF.